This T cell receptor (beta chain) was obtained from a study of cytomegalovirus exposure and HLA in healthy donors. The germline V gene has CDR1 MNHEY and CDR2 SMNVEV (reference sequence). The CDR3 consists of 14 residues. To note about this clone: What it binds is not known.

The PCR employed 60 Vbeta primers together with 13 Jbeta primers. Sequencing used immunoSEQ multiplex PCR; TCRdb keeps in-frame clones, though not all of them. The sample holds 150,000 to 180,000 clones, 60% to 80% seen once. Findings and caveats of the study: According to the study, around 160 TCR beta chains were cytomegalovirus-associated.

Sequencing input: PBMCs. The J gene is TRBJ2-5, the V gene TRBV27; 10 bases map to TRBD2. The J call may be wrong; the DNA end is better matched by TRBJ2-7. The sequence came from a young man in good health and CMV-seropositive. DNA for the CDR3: TGTGCCAGCAGTTCACTAGCGGGAAACCACGAGCAGTACTTC. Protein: CASSSLAGNHEQYF.